This is a list of T cell receptor beta chains from one sample in a study of blood T cell repertoires in COVID-19. Some clones are missing from TCRdb's copy, which holds only in-frame ones; the method was immunoSEQ multiplex PCR. The repertoire holds about 190,000 clones, with under 90% as singletons. The sequencing sample was made of peripheral blood. The origin of the receptors is a man aged 40-55 years with acute or convalescent COVID-19. Both conserved end residues are part of each CDR3. D genes are given only for firm matches. Where a row states a size, it is once, few, many or the class of an expanded clone; other rows omit it.

NA,TRBV4-1,NA,TRBJ1-1,TGCGCCAGCAGCTTAGGCCGGCGGGGGCTCTCTGAAGCTTTCTTT,CASSLGRRGLSEAFF
TRBD1,TRBV9,NA,TRBJ2-1,TGTGCCAGCAGCTTACAGGGGTACAATGAGCAGTTCTTC,CASSLQGYNEQFF
TRBD1,TRBV14,NA,TRBJ2-7,TGTGCCAGCAGCCAAACAGGGGGCGGGTACGAGCAGTACTTC,CASSQTGGGYEQYF
TRBD1,TRBV6-2/TRBV6-3,once,TRBJ1-5,TGTGCCAGCAGCGCATCAACCCCGGACAGGGTGGAACAGCCCCAGCATTTT,CASSASTPDRVEQPQHF
NA,TRBV5-6,NA,TRBJ2-1,TGTGCCAGCAGCTTGAGTAGCTGGAGCTCCTACAATGAGCAGTTCTTC,CASSLSSWSSYNEQFF
TRBD2,TRBV18,NA,TRBJ2-3,TGTGCCAGCTCACCGCCGGGACTAGCGGATAATACGCAGTATTTT,CASSPPGLADNTQYF
NA,TRBV7-2,NA,TRBJ1-5,TGTGCCAGCAGTCTCGGTAGCGGTGGGAATCAGCCCCAGCATTTT,CASSLGSGGNQPQHF
TRBD2,TRBV28,NA,TRBJ2-7,TGTGCCAGCAGCATCGGGGGGGGGCAGGAGCAGTACTTC,CASSIGGGQEQYF
NA,TRBV30,NA,TRBJ2-7,TGTGCCTGGGTTGACCGCCACAGCTCCTACGAGCAGTACTTC,CAWVDRHSSYEQYF
TRBD1,TRBV5-1,NA,TRBJ1-2,TGCGCCAGCAGCTTTCGACAGGGAAGCTATGGCTACACCTTC,CASSFRQGSYGYTF
NA,TRBV5-1,NA,TRBJ2-1,TGCGCCAGCAGCTACAGGGTCGATGAGCAGTTCTTC,CASSYRVDEQFF
NA,TRBV19,NA,TRBJ1-1,TGTGCCAGTAGTACCGCAGTGAACACTGAAGCTTTCTTT,CASSTAVNTEAFF
NA,TRBV14,NA,TRBJ1-3,TGTGCCAGCAGCCAAGACGCGGGATACGGAAACACCATATATTTT,CASSQDAGYGNTIYF
TRBD2,TRBV9,NA,TRBJ2-3,TGTGCCAGCAGACTAAGGACGCGGGGGGGTTCCACAGATACGCAGTATTTT,CASRLRTRGGSTDTQYF
TRBD1,TRBV18,few,TRBJ1-4,TGTGCCAGCTCACCACGGGACAGTAATGAAAAACTGTTTTTT,CASSPRDSNEKLFF
TRBD2,TRBV2,NA,TRBJ2-3,TGTGCCAGCAGTGAACTAGCGGGGGGTTTAGATACGCAGTATTTT,CASSELAGGLDTQYF
NA,TRBV5-1,NA,TRBJ2-1,TGCGCCAGCAGCTTGGAGGGGATCTACAATGAGCAGTTCTTC,CASSLEGIYNEQFF
TRBD2,TRBV27,NA,TRBJ2-1,TGTGCCAGCAGTTTAGGGTCGGCGGGGGGGCGCTACAATGAGCAGTTCTTC,CASSLGSAGGRYNEQFF
NA,TRBV5-1,NA,TRBJ2-2,TGCGCCAGCAGCTTGACGGTAATACCCGGGGGGAACACCGGGGAGCTGTTTTTT,CASSLTVIPGGNTGELFF
TRBD2,TRBV30,NA,TRBJ2-2,TGTGCCTCTAGCGCGGGGGGGCCGTTCGGGGAGCTGTTTTTT,CASSAGGPFGELFF
NA,TRBV27,NA,TRBJ2-5,TGTGCCAGCAGCCGACTCCCAGGACAGCAAGAGACCCAGTACTTC,CASSRLPGQQETQYF
TRBD2,TRBV5-1,NA,TRBJ2-3,TGCGCCCGCAGCTTGGGGGGGGGCACAGATACGCAGTATTTT,CARSLGGGTDTQYF
TRBD1,TRBV6-1,NA,TRBJ1-5,TGTGCCAGCAGTGAAGCGCAGGGGGGAGAGCCCCAGCATTTT,CASSEAQGGEPQHF
NA,TRBV6-2/TRBV6-3,NA,TRBJ1-6,TGTGCCAGCAGCCAAGACAGCTCAGAATCACCCCTCCACTTT,CASSQDSSESPLHF
NA,TRBV27,NA,TRBJ2-7,TGTGCCAGCAGTGCGGAGGGGGGGGACTCCTACGAGCAGTACTTC,CASSAEGGDSYEQYF
TRBD2,TRBV6-5,NA,TRBJ2-1,TGTGCCAGCAGGACTAGCGGGGGGTACAATGAGCAGTTCTTC,CASRTSGGYNEQFF
NA,TRBV5-1,NA,TRBJ2-7,TGCGCCAGCAGCTTGCAGCCGGGGTACTACGAGCAGTACTTC,CASSLQPGYYEQYF
NA,TRBV6-5,few,TRBJ2-7,TGTGCCAGCAGCCGGACTGTGGGCTACGAGCAGTACTTC,CASSRTVGYEQYF
NA,TRBV29-1,NA,TRBJ2-3,TGCAGCGTTGAAGTATTGGCAGGGCCCAACACGCAGTATTTT,CSVEVLAGPNTQYF